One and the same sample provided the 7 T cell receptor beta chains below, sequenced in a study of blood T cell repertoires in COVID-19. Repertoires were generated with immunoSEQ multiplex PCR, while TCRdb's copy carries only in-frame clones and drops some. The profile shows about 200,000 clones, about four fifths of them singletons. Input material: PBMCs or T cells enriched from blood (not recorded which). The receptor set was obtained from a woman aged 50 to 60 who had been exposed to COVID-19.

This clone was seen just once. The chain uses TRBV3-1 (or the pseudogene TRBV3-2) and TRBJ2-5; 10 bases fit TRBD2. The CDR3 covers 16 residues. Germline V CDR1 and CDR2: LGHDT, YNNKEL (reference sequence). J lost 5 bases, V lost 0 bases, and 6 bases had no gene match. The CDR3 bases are TGTGCCAGCAGCCAAGACATTAGCGGGGGGCCCGAGACCCAGTACTTC. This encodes CASSQDISGGPETQYF.

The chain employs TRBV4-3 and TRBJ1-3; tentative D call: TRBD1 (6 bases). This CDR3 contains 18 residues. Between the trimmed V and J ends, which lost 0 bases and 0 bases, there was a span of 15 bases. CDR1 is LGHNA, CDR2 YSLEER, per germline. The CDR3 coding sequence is TGCGCCAGCAGCCAAGATCATGGGGGGGCTTTCTCTGGAAACACCATATATTTT. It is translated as CASSQDHGGAFSGNTIYF.

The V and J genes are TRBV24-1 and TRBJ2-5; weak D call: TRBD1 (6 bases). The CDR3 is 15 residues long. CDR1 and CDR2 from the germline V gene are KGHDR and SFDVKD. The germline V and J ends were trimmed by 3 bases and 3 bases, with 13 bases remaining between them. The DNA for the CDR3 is TGTGCCACCAGTGATAGGCTGGCAGGGGAAGAGACCCAGTACTTC. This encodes CATSDRLAGEETQYF.

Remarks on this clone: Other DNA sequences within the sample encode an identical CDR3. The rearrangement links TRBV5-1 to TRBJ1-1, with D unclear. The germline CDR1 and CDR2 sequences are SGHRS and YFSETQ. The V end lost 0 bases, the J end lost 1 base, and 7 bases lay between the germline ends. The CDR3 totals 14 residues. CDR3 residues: CASSLAGGNTEAFF. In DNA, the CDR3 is TGCGCCAGCAGCTTGGCCGGTGGGAACACTGAAGCTTTCTTT.

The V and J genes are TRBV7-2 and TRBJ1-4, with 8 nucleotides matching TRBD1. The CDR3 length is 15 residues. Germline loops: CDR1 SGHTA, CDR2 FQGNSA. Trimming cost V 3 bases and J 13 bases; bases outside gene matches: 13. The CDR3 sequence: CASSFQTGASDALFF. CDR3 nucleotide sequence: TGTGCCAGCAGCTTCCAGACAGGGGCCTCGGATGCACTGTTTTTT.

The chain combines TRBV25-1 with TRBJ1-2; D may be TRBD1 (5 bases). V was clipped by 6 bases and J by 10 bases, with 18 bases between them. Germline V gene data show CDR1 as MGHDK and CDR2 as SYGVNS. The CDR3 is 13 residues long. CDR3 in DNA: TGTGCCAGCAGCCCCGGGGGGGGTCCATACTACACCTTC. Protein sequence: CASSPGGGPYYTF.

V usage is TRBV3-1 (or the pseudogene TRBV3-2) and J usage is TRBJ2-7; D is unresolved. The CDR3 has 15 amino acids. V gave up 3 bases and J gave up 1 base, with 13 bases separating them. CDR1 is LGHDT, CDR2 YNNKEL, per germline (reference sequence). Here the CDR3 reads CASSHGGVMSYEQYF. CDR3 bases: TGTGCCAGCAGCCATGGCGGTGTGATGTCCTACGAGCAGTACTTC.